This T cell receptor (beta chain) was retrieved from a study of high-grade serous ovarian cancer treatment subgroups. General study points: Different patients shared almost no repertoire; same-patient tumors shared roughly 0.11 to 0.85.

Deletions cut 10 bases from V and 0 bases from J, with 15 bases between. The germline gives CDR1 SNHLY, CDR2 FYNNEI. The CDR3 contains 15 residues. Profiling relied on immunoSEQ multiplex PCR, and the TCRdb table lists in-frame clones only, not all of them. The sample lists thousands of clones; 88% were seen once. Comments on this clone: Its specificity is not known.

Tumor samples were obtained before definitive surgery or chemotherapy. V and J are TRBV2 and TRBJ2-2; D might be TRBD2 (6 bases). Sequenced: tumor tissue. This TCR was recovered from a human donor with high-grade serous ovarian cancer. The CDR3 DNA sequence: TGTGCCAACCGGCTGGAGGGAACGAACACCGGGGAGCTGTTTTTT. Its translation: CANRLEGTNTGELFF. The entire variable domain, with the rest obtained from reference TRBV2 and TRBJ2-2, is as follows: EPEVTQTPSHQVTQMGQEVILRCVPISNHLYFYWYRQILGQKVEFLVSFYNNEISEKSEIFDDQFSVERPDGSNFTLKIRSTKLEDSAMYFCANRLEGTNTGELFFGEGSRLTVL.